This T cell receptor beta chain was sequenced in a study of blood T cell repertoires in COVID-19. About the study: Sources were T cells, B-cell-depleted T cells, or PBMCs; the material itself was cDNA or gDNA.

CDR3 length: 15 residues. Trimming pared 4 bases from V and 3 bases from J, leaving 16 bases between. CDR1 is MNHEY and CDR2 is SVGAGI in the germline V gene. Sequenced by immunoSEQ multiplex PCR; TCRdb stores in-frame clones only, minus some. The data hold 180,000 or so clones, with around 80% observed a single time. The chain is built from TRBV6-5 and TRBJ2-7; D perhaps matches TRBD1 (6 bases). The TCR comes from a human donor with acute or convalescent COVID-19. The donor label of this sample is uncertain. Sequences were obtained from peripheral blood. The CDR3 here is CASSWMSGAGYEQYF. CDR3 DNA sequence: TGTGCCAGCAGTTGGATGTCAGGGGCCGGCTACGAGCAGTACTTC.